One sample yielded the 10 T cell receptor beta chains listed below, sequenced in a study of T cell responses to AZD1222 COVID-19 vaccine. Data came from immunoSEQ multiplex PCR; TCRdb stores just in-frame clones and leaves some out. Of fewer than 130,000 clones in the sample, 70% to 90% were seen once. The sample consisted of peripheral blood, taken 28 days after the second AZD1222 dose. These receptors were taken from an adult who received the AZD1222 COVID-19 vaccine.

This clone was seen a few times. The J gene is TRBJ1-5, the V gene TRBV6-5; D ambiguous. Per germline, CDR1 MNHEY and CDR2 SVGAGI. This CDR3 is built from 15 residues. Trimming took off 2 bases at V and 0 bases at J, with 8 bases between the two ends. The CDR3 DNA reads TGTGCCAGCAGTTACCCCGGTATTAGCAATCAGCCCCAGCATTTT. As protein: CASSYPGISNQPQHF.

This clone was seen a few times. The V gene is TRBV7-9, the J gene TRBJ2-3; possible D gene TRBD2, 6 bases. The CDR3 has 15 amino acids. V was clipped by 4 bases and J by 2 bases, with 13 bases between them. The V gene's germline CDR1 is SEHNR and CDR2 FQNEAQ (reference sequence). CDR3 DNA sequence: TGTGCCAGCAGCTCCACTAGCCACAACACAGATACGCAGTATTTT. Translation gives CASSSTSHNTDTQYF.

Points on this clone: The sample contains more than one DNA sequence encoding this CDR3. The chain's CDR3 is CASSIGRGNYGYTF. In nucleotides, the CDR3 is TGTGCCAGTAGTATCGGCAGGGGGAACTATGGCTACACCTTC. J is TRBJ1-2 and V is TRBV19; TRBD1 matches 7 bases. With V trimmed by 3 bases and J by 2 bases, 3 bases remained unmatched. Germline V gene data show CDR1 as LNHDA and CDR2 as SQIVND (reference sequence). This CDR3 has 14 residues.

The rearrangement uses TRBV11-2 and TRBJ1-2; possible D gene TRBD1, 5 bases. The CDR3 consists of 14 residues. V lost 3 bases, J lost 3 bases, and 11 bases lay in between. Germline assignment: CDR1 SGHAT and CDR2 FQNNGV. CDR3 sequence (DNA): TGTGCCAGCAGCTTGGGGGGGTTACACTATGGCTACACCTTC. Amino acids: CASSLGGLHYGYTF.

The count of this clone is one. This rearrangement joins TRBV6-6 to TRBJ2-2; TRBD1 is a possible D gene (5 bases). V lost 7 bases and J lost 9, with 12 bases in between. Per germline, CDR1 MNHNY and CDR2 SVGAGI (reference sequence). This CDR3 spans 12 amino acids. CDR3 nucleotides: TGTGCCAGCACCCAGGGTATGAGGGAGCTGTTTTTT. It codes for CASTQGMRELFF.

The V and J genes are TRBV29-1 and TRBJ2-3; no clear D gene. CDR3 size: 11 residues. Germline V gene lookup returns CDR1 SQVTM and CDR2 ANQGSEA. The germline V and J ends were trimmed by 7 bases and 7 bases, with 12 bases remaining between them. The CDR3 sequence: CSGRLGYTQYF. The CDR3 coding sequence is TGCAGCGGACGGTTGGGGTATACGCAGTATTTT.

This clone has a single count. The V call is TRBV18, the J call TRBJ1-1, with TRBD1 identical over 10 bases. This CDR3 comprises 17 residues. CDR1 is KGHSH and CDR2 is LQKENI in the germline V gene. The trim removed 6 bases at V and 4 bases at J, leaving 14 bases unmatched. The CDR3 protein is CASSLSGTGERSTEAFF. The CDR3 DNA follows: TGTGCCAGCTCCCTCAGTGGGACAGGGGAAAGAAGCACTGAAGCTTTCTTT.

The chain carries TRBV19 and TRBJ2-7; 9 bases align to TRBD1. V lost 4 bases to trimming and J lost 10 bases; unmatched junction nucleotides: 8. The CDR3 is 13 amino acids. In germline, CDR1 is LNHDA, CDR2 SQIVND (reference sequence). The CDR3 nucleotides are TGTGCCAGTAGTAACACAGGGGGCGCGAATCAGTACTTC. Its translation: CASSNTGGANQYF. The full variable domain, with the rest looked up from reference TRBV19 and TRBJ2-7, is DGGITQSPKYLFRKEGQNVTLSCEQNLNHDAMYWYRQDPGQGLRLIYYSQIVNDFQKGDIAEGYSVSREKKESFPLTVTSAQKNPTAFYLCASSNTGGANQYFGPGTRLTVT.

The rearrangement links TRBV7-6 to TRBJ2-2; TRBD1 matches at 7 bases. CDR3 length equals 15 residues. From germline, CDR1 is SGHVS and CDR2 FNYEAQ. The junction had 12 bases not matched to a gene; V was cut back by 5 bases and J by 9 bases. This CDR3 is CASSRTGPRTRELFF. The CDR3 coding sequence is TGTGCCAGCAGCCGGACAGGCCCGAGGACCAGGGAGCTGTTTTTT.

The chain couples TRBV5-1 to TRBJ2-7, with a tentative D call TRBD2 (5 bases). V gave up 4 bases and J gave up 2 bases, with 7 bases separating them. This CDR3 contains 12 residues. Germline loops: CDR1 SGHRS, CDR2 YFSETQ. For the CDR3, the DNA is TGCGCCAGCAGCCCCGGGACCTACGAGCAGTACTTC. Encoded protein: CASSPGTYEQYF.